The 5 T cell receptor beta chains given below trace back to one sample, sequenced in a study of metastatic and nonmetastatic thyroid tumors (TCRdb year 2020). No patient had received any treatment before thyroid surgery. Libraries came from PCR. Reads for this sample came from an Illumina HiSeq 4000. The raw public data were reprocessed by TCRdb itself: fastp quality trimming at Q25, MiXCR clonotype calling, in-frame beta chains only. This sample lists about 24,000 clones; roughly a fifth were detected once. Jointly, the top ten make up about 7.6% of the sample. Sequencing used blood. The receptors were sampled from a female donor with papillary thyroid cancer or a benign thyroid nodule (not recorded which). Some clones in this sample may be carry-over from other donors' samples.

This clone was counted many times. The chain joins TRBV5-1 to TRBJ2-2, with D tentatively TRBD1 (6 bases). CDR1 and CDR2 from the germline V gene are SGHRS and YFSETQ. V was trimmed by 5 bases and J by 6 bases, leaving 17 bases between them. The CDR3 is 15 residues long. CDR3 DNA: TGCGCCAGCAGGGGCTTCCTGGGGGCTTCCGGGGAGCTGTTTTTT. It yields the protein CASRGFLGASGELFF.

This clone was recorded many times. This sequence joins TRBV2 and TRBJ2-1; 9 nucleotides match TRBD2. Trimming cost V 4 bases and J 15 bases; bases outside gene matches: 10. CDR1 is SNHLY and CDR2 is FYNNEI in the germline V gene. The CDR3 is 13 residues long. DNA of the CDR3: TGTGCCAGCAGTGTTCCTAGCGGGGCGGCGGGGTTCTTC. This gives the protein CASSVPSGAAGFF.

This clone was counted ten times or more. The chain combines TRBV7-9 with TRBJ1-1; 7 bases are shared with TRBD1. The CDR3 has 14 residues. Germline V CDR1 and CDR2: SEHNR, FQNEAQ (reference sequence). Germline trimming cut 1 base from V and 1 base from J; bases unmatched to any gene: 0. The CDR3 region is CASSLGTGNTEAFF. The DNA for the CDR3 is TGTGCCAGCAGCTTAGGGACAGGGAACACTGAAGCTTTCTTT.

In the case of this clone: One base away lies a much larger clone, so this may be a sequencing read error. The rearrangement uses TRBV19 and TRBJ1-1; perhaps TRBD1 as D (5 bases). Between the trimmed V and J ends, which lost 10 bases and 6 bases, there was a span of 18 bases. This CDR3 comprises 13 residues. Germline values: CDR1 LNHDA, CDR2 SQIVND (reference sequence). CDR3 residues: CAIQPREWAEAFF. DNA of the CDR3: TGTGCCATCCAGCCCAGGGAGTGGGCTGAAGCTTTCTTT.

This clone was seen many times. This chain connects TRBV5-4 to TRBJ2-6, with D uncertain. Germline V gene sequence: CDR1 SGHNT, CDR2 YYREEE (reference sequence). Trimming removed 4 bases from V and 4 bases from J, with 12 bases in between. CDR3 size: 15 residues. CDR3 bases: TGTGCCAGCAGCCCCCCGGGCGCGGGGGCCAACGTCCTGACTTTC. As protein: CASSPPGAGANVLTF.